This is a list of T cell receptor beta chains from one sample in a study of cytotoxic CD8 clonotypes in ibrutinib-treated CLL. Libraries were prepared by immunoSEQ multiplex PCR; TCRdb keeps only in-frame clonotypes and omits some of them. The sample carries hundreds of thousands of clones, 70% recorded once. This sample comprised PBMCs, obtained after 24 months of ibrutinib treatment. All receptors derive from a human donor with chronic lymphocytic leukemia. The CDR3 runs from the conserved cysteine through the conserved F or W. The order of the fields is J gene, clone size, V gene, D gene, CDR3 DNA, CDR3 protein. The D gene is left open where the match is weak. Clone size is stated in some rows and not others, as once, few, many or a class when expanded.

j_call: TRBJ1-4
clone_size: .
v_call: TRBV6-5
d_call: .
cdr3_nt: TGTGCCATTGCGGGGGGGCCTAATGAAAAACTGTTTTTT
cdr3_aa: CAIAGGPNEKLFF

j_call: TRBJ2-1
clone_size: .
v_call: TRBV7-9
d_call: TRBD2
cdr3_nt: TGTGCCATCGAGGACCTAGCGGGAGGAGGAAATGAGCAGTTCTTC
cdr3_aa: CAIEDLAGGGNEQFF

j_call: TRBJ1-2
clone_size: .
v_call: TRBV19
d_call: TRBD1
cdr3_nt: TGTGCCAGTAGTATCGGGACAGGGTCCGGCTACACCTTC
cdr3_aa: CASSIGTGSGYTF

j_call: TRBJ2-7
clone_size: few
v_call: TRBV14
d_call: TRBD2
cdr3_nt: TGTGCCAGCAGCCCAGAATTGATTAGCGGGAGTCGCGAGCAGTACTTC
cdr3_aa: CASSPELISGSREQYF

j_call: TRBJ2-7
clone_size: once
v_call: TRBV23-1
d_call: .
cdr3_nt: TGCGCCAGCAGTCCGGACCAGACGCGGCCCCGGATGAACGAGCAGTACTTC
cdr3_aa: CASSPDQTRPRMNEQYF

j_call: TRBJ2-7
clone_size: .
v_call: TRBV19
d_call: TRBD2
cdr3_nt: TGTGCCAGTAGTTCCGGACTAGCGGGGACCCCCTACGAGCAGTACTTC
cdr3_aa: CASSSGLAGTPYEQYF

j_call: TRBJ1-2
clone_size: .
v_call: TRBV29-1
d_call: .
cdr3_nt: TGCAGCGTTGAAGATCAGTATGGCTACACCTTC
cdr3_aa: CSVEDQYGYTF

j_call: TRBJ1-2
clone_size: few
v_call: TRBV28
d_call: .
cdr3_nt: TGTGCCAGCAGTTGGTCTGACTATGGCTACACCTTC
cdr3_aa: CASSWSDYGYTF

j_call: TRBJ2-7
clone_size: few
v_call: TRBV19
d_call: .
cdr3_nt: TGTGCCAGTAGTATTAAAGAGTCCTACGAGCAGTACTTC
cdr3_aa: CASSIKESYEQYF

j_call: TRBJ2-1
clone_size: .
v_call: TRBV10-3
d_call: TRBD2
cdr3_nt: TGTGCCATCAGTGAGTCGACGGGAGGGCTTCCTGAGCAGTTCTTC
cdr3_aa: CAISESTGGLPEQFF

j_call: TRBJ2-7
clone_size: .
v_call: TRBV28
d_call: .
cdr3_nt: TGTGCCAGCAGTTTCTCCCGGGACGAGCAGTACTTC
cdr3_aa: CASSFSRDEQYF

j_call: TRBJ2-3
clone_size: .
v_call: TRBV9
d_call: TRBD2
cdr3_nt: TGTGCCAGCAGCGTAGCCCTCAGCGGGAGGAGCACAGATACGCAGTATTTT
cdr3_aa: CASSVALSGRSTDTQYF

j_call: TRBJ1-1
clone_size: .
v_call: TRBV6-6
d_call: .
cdr3_nt: TGTGCCAGCAGCCGAGACGGGGGCCGTGGTGAAGCTTTCTTT
cdr3_aa: CASSRDGGRGEAFF

j_call: TRBJ2-2
clone_size: .
v_call: TRBV21-1
d_call: .
cdr3_nt: TGTGCCAGCAGCAAAGGTCCAGGGGCCCGGGAGGGCACCGGGGAGCTGTTTTTT
cdr3_aa: CASSKGPGAREGTGELFF

j_call: TRBJ1-5
clone_size: .
v_call: TRBV28
d_call: .
cdr3_nt: TGTGCCAGCAGTCCCCCGACCACCAATTATGGTAGCAATCAGCCCCAGCATTTT
cdr3_aa: CASSPPTTNYGSNQPQHF

j_call: TRBJ2-3
clone_size: .
v_call: TRBV9
d_call: TRBD1
cdr3_nt: TGTGCCAGCAGCGTATCCGGGACAGGGGTCACAGATACGCAGTATTTT
cdr3_aa: CASSVSGTGVTDTQYF

j_call: TRBJ2-3
clone_size: .
v_call: TRBV29-1
d_call: TRBD2
cdr3_nt: TGCAGCGTTGATCGACTAGCGGGAGCGGAAGATACGCAGTATTTT
cdr3_aa: CSVDRLAGAEDTQYF

j_call: TRBJ2-1
clone_size: .
v_call: TRBV9
d_call: .
cdr3_nt: TGTGCCAGCAGCGTAAGTGGGAGCAACAATGAGCAGTTCTTC
cdr3_aa: CASSVSGSNNEQFF

j_call: TRBJ2-7
clone_size: few
v_call: TRBV7-2
d_call: .
cdr3_nt: TGTGCCAGCACCGGGGACTCTCGACATGAGCAGTACTTC
cdr3_aa: CASTGDSRHEQYF

j_call: TRBJ2-7
clone_size: .
v_call: TRBV7-8
d_call: .
cdr3_nt: TGTGCCAGCAGCAAAGCCGGGTACGAGCAGTACTTC
cdr3_aa: CASSKAGYEQYF

j_call: TRBJ2-1
clone_size: .
v_call: TRBV10-1
d_call: .
cdr3_nt: TGCGCCAGCAGTGATGGGCCCGACTACAATGAGCAGTTCTTC
cdr3_aa: CASSDGPDYNEQFF

j_call: TRBJ1-2
clone_size: .
v_call: TRBV28
d_call: .
cdr3_nt: TGTGCCGGGGGAAATGTAGGGCTCTATGGCTACACCTTC
cdr3_aa: CAGGNVGLYGYTF

j_call: TRBJ1-5
clone_size: .
v_call: TRBV5-6
d_call: .
cdr3_nt: TGTGCCAGCAGCCTGGGGGTGAGGCTTGGCAATCAGCCCCAGCATTTT
cdr3_aa: CASSLGVRLGNQPQHF

j_call: TRBJ2-3
clone_size: .
v_call: TRBV9
d_call: TRBD2
cdr3_nt: TGTGCCAGCAGCCCGACTAGCGGATACACAGATACGCAGTATTTT
cdr3_aa: CASSPTSGYTDTQYF

j_call: TRBJ2-7
clone_size: .
v_call: TRBV5-6
d_call: TRBD1
cdr3_nt: TGTGCCAGCAGCTTGGTACAGGGGGCGCCCCCCGAGCAGTACTTC
cdr3_aa: CASSLVQGAPPEQYF

j_call: TRBJ2-5
clone_size: once
v_call: TRBV29-1
d_call: TRBD1
cdr3_nt: TGCAGCGTTGAACTGGCCTGGGACAGCGCTCCAGAGACCCAGTACTTC
cdr3_aa: CSVELAWDSAPETQYF

j_call: TRBJ2-6
clone_size: few
v_call: TRBV6-1
d_call: .
cdr3_nt: TGTGCCAGCAGTGAGGGGTTTGGAGGGGCCAACGTCCTGACTTTC
cdr3_aa: CASSEGFGGANVLTF

j_call: TRBJ2-7
clone_size: few
v_call: TRBV15
d_call: TRBD1
cdr3_nt: TGTGCCACCAGCAGAGAGGTTGTGGACAGGGCCCCCTACGAGCAGTACTTC
cdr3_aa: CATSREVVDRAPYEQYF

j_call: TRBJ1-2
clone_size: once
v_call: TRBV2
d_call: .
cdr3_nt: TGTGCCAGCCGAGGGGAAGGTAACTATGGCTACACCTTC
cdr3_aa: CASRGEGNYGYTF

j_call: TRBJ2-1
clone_size: .
v_call: TRBV29-1
d_call: .
cdr3_nt: TGCAGCGTTGAAGCGGGGCTCAACAATGAGCAGTTCTTC
cdr3_aa: CSVEAGLNNEQFF

j_call: TRBJ2-1
clone_size: .
v_call: TRBV10-3
d_call: TRBD2
cdr3_nt: TGTGCCATCAGTGAGTTGGCGGGAGGGCCGGTCGCGAACAATGAGCAGTTCTTC
cdr3_aa: CAISELAGGPVANNEQFF

j_call: TRBJ1-2
clone_size: .
v_call: TRBV7-9
d_call: .
cdr3_nt: TGTGCCAGCAGCTTAGTTGCAGGGAAAGATGGCTACACCTTC
cdr3_aa: CASSLVAGKDGYTF

j_call: TRBJ2-5
clone_size: .
v_call: TRBV25-1
d_call: .
cdr3_nt: TGTGCCAGCAGTGATTATCCCCAAGAGACCCAGTACTTC
cdr3_aa: CASSDYPQETQYF

j_call: TRBJ2-7
clone_size: few
v_call: TRBV28
d_call: .
cdr3_nt: TGTGCCAGCAGTATCGAGGGTTACGAGCAGTACTTC
cdr3_aa: CASSIEGYEQYF

j_call: TRBJ2-7
clone_size: .
v_call: TRBV27
d_call: TRBD2
cdr3_nt: TGTGCCAGCAGCCAGGGACTAACCTACGAGCAGTACTTC
cdr3_aa: CASSQGLTYEQYF

j_call: TRBJ2-5
clone_size: .
v_call: TRBV28
d_call: .
cdr3_nt: TGTGCCAGCAGTTTGGTCCGGGACAAAGAGACCCAGTACTTC
cdr3_aa: CASSLVRDKETQYF

j_call: TRBJ2-2
clone_size: .
v_call: TRBV19
d_call: .
cdr3_nt: TGTGCCAGTAGTATAGTGAAGTTGGGGGCCGGGGAGCTGTTTTTT
cdr3_aa: CASSIVKLGAGELFF

j_call: TRBJ2-3
clone_size: .
v_call: TRBV20-1
d_call: .
cdr3_nt: TGCAGTGCCTTTAACACAGATACGCAGTATTTT
cdr3_aa: CSAFNTDTQYF

j_call: TRBJ1-2
clone_size: once
v_call: TRBV6-5
d_call: .
cdr3_nt: TGTGCCAGCAGGCTGGACAGAGGGCAGGGCTATGGCTACACCTTC
cdr3_aa: CASRLDRGQGYGYTF

j_call: TRBJ2-1
clone_size: .
v_call: TRBV9
d_call: .
cdr3_nt: TGTGCCAGCAGCGTTGTGATCGGGGACCCACTCTCCTACAATGAGCAGTTCTTC
cdr3_aa: CASSVVIGDPLSYNEQFF

j_call: TRBJ1-1
clone_size: .
v_call: TRBV19
d_call: TRBD1
cdr3_nt: TGTGCCAGTAGTATGACAGGGACCACTGAAGCTTTCTTT
cdr3_aa: CASSMTGTTEAFF

j_call: TRBJ1-5
clone_size: few
v_call: TRBV6-5
d_call: TRBD1
cdr3_nt: TGTGCCAGCAGACCTGGACAGGGGGGCGATCAGCCCCAGCATTTT
cdr3_aa: CASRPGQGGDQPQHF

j_call: TRBJ2-7
clone_size: .
v_call: TRBV29-1
d_call: .
cdr3_nt: TGCAGCGTGCGTCAGGGGAACGAGCAGTACTTC
cdr3_aa: CSVRQGNEQYF

j_call: TRBJ2-5
clone_size: few
v_call: TRBV5-1
d_call: .
cdr3_nt: TGCGCCAGCAGTTCGCAAGAGACCCAGTACTTC
cdr3_aa: CASSSQETQYF